The entry that follows covers one T cell receptor (beta chain) sequence. This sample stems from a study of shared clonotypes between healthy human individuals. Source study methods: Filtering differed for immunoSEQ, which gave only junction sequences without quality scores. The repertoire was sequenced with immunoSEQ multiplex PCR; TCRdb's copy has only in-frame clones and lacks some. V and J calls and clone size follow that table, whereas D and trimming were derived from the DNA. This sample has about 480,000 clones; about 80% occur once, and the top ten carry around 13%. This TCR was sampled from a woman in her thirties or forties in good health. Some clones in this sample may be carry-over from other donors' samples. Sequenced: PBMCs.

The CDR3 loop reads CASSFPAGELFF. In nucleotides, the CDR3 is TGTGCCAGCAGCTTCCCAGCCGGGGAGCTGTTTTTT. The chain recombines TRBV7-3 with TRBJ2-2; no clear D gene. V lost 3 bases and J 6 bases, leaving 5 bases between the germline ends. This CDR3 spans 12 amino acids. Looked up from germline, CDR1 is SGHTA and CDR2 is FQGTGA.